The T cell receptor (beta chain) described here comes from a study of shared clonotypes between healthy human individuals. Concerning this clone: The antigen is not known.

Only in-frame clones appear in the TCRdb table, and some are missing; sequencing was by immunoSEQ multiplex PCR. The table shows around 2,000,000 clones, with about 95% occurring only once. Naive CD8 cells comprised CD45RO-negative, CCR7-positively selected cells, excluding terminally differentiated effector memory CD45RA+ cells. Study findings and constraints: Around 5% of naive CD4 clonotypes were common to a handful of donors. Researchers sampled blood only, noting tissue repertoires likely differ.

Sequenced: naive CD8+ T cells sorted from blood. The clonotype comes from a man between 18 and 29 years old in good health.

The CDR3 loop is CASSQGADRVYNTGELFF. The CDR3 DNA reads TGTGCCAGCAGCCAAGGCGCGGACAGGGTATATAACACCGGGGAGCTGTTTTTT. The genes are TRBV4-2 and TRBJ2-2; 8 bases align to TRBD1. Germline assignment: CDR1 LGHNA and CDR2 YNFKEQ. V dropped 1 base and J dropped 2; count of bases not matched to a gene: 9. CDR3 length: 18 amino acids.